This is a list of T cell receptor beta chains from one sample in a study of T cell clonotyping in hematopoietic cell transplantation. Libraries were prepared by immunoSEQ multiplex PCR; TCRdb keeps only in-frame clonotypes and omits some of them. The sample comprises under 9,500 clones, roughly nine tenths of which are singletons, and about 36% rests with the top ten. The sample was PBMCs, taken 180 days after allogeneic stem cell transplant. The receptors stem from a human patient who had an allogeneic stem cell transplant, so the T cells may come from the graft donor. The donor label of this sample is uncertain. Some clones in this sample may be carry-over from other donors' samples. Both conserved end residues are part of each CDR3. The D gene is left open where the match is weak. A clone size is listed for some rows: how often the clone was seen (once, few, many), or a class if it is expanded.

CDR3 length,clone size,D gene,J gene,V gene,CDR3 DNA,CDR3 protein
15,NA,NA,TRBJ1-4,TRBV19,TGTGCCAGTAGTTGGACCCTTAGGGGTGATGAAAAACTGTTTTTT,CASSWTLRGDEKLFF
14,NA,NA,TRBJ1-6,TRBV7-2,TGTGCCAGCTGTTGGAATGGGGCGGATTCACCCCTCCACTTT,CASCWNGADSPLHF
16,NA,NA,TRBJ1-1,TRBV6-1,TGTGCCAGCAGTGCGAAAGCTGCAGATCTGAACACTGAAGCTTTCTTT,CASSAKAADLNTEAFF
14,NA,TRBD2,TRBJ2-1,TRBV6-5,TGTGCCAGCAGAAGTAGCGGGGGCTACAATGAGCAGTTCTTC,CASRSSGGYNEQFF
14,medium-sized,TRBD1,TRBJ1-5,TRBV6-5,TGTGCCAGCAGACCCGGGACAGCGGGTCAGCCCCAGCATTTT,CASRPGTAGQPQHF
15,NA,TRBD1,TRBJ1-1,TRBV9,TGTGCCAGCAGCACTGGACAGGTGACGAACACTGAAGCTTTCTTT,CASSTGQVTNTEAFF
16,NA,NA,TRBJ1-4,TRBV5-5,TGTGCCAGCAGCCTCTCCCCGACAGCAACTAATGAAAAACTGTTTTTT,CASSLSPTATNEKLFF
12,NA,NA,TRBJ1-4,TRBV28,TGTGCCAGCAGACCATACCGACGGAAACTGTTTTTT,CASRPYRRKLFF
15,NA,NA,TRBJ1-6,TRBV18,TGTGCCAGCTCACCACGTACGCAGGTTAATTCACCCCTCCACTTT,CASSPRTQVNSPLHF
13,once,NA,TRBJ1-5,TRBV10-3,TGTGCCATCAGCGAGAGGGGAGGGGAGCCCCAGCATTTT,CAISERGGEPQHF
12,NA,NA,TRBJ2-7,TRBV2,TGTGCCAGCAGACCGGACAGCTACGAGCAGTACTTC,CASRPDSYEQYF
14,NA,TRBD2,TRBJ2-5,TRBV30,TGTGCCTGGAGTGGTTGGGGGGGCCAAGAGACCCAGTACTTC,CAWSGWGGQETQYF
14,NA,NA,TRBJ1-1,TRBV4-1,TGCGCCAGCAGCCGGGGACCGTTGAACACTGAAGCTTTCTTT,CASSRGPLNTEAFF
17,NA,NA,TRBJ1-2,TRBV30,TGTGCCTGGAGTGTATTGCCAGGGCGGGTATTAAACTATGGCTACACCTTC,CAWSVLPGRVLNYGYTF
13,NA,NA,TRBJ1-5,TRBV7-8,TGTGCCAGCAGCCCCGACCGGAATCAGCCCCAGCATTTT,CASSPDRNQPQHF
14,NA,NA,TRBJ1-1,TRBV7-2,TGTGCCAGCAGCTTAGGTCAGCGGAACACTGAAGCTTTCTTT,CASSLGQRNTEAFF
16,NA,TRBD1,TRBJ1-5,TRBV30,TGTGCCTGGAGTCCGGGGACAGGGGGCGGCAATCAGCCCCAGCATTTT,CAWSPGTGGGNQPQHF
15,NA,TRBD1,TRBJ2-7,TRBV6-5,TGTGCCAGCAGGAGAAAACAGGGGGCCGGGTACGAGCAGTACTTC,CASRRKQGAGYEQYF
12,NA,NA,TRBJ1-2,TRBV5-4,TGTGCCAGCACCGGCACGTGGGGCGGCTACACCTTC,CASTGTWGGYTF
13,NA,NA,TRBJ1-2,TRBV2,TGTGCCAGTCGGCGACACTCCCTCTATGGCTACACCTTC,CASRRHSLYGYTF
13,few,NA,TRBJ1-5,TRBV19,TGTGCCAGTTCCGCGGTTGTGTCTCAGCCCCAGCATTTT,CASSAVVSQPQHF
17,large,TRBD1,TRBJ2-7,TRBV5-1,TGCGCCAGCAGCCCGGGGACAGGGAAGTCCTCCTCCTACGAGCAGTACTTC,CASSPGTGKSSSYEQYF
17,NA,TRBD2,TRBJ2-7,TRBV7-6,TGTGCCAGCAGCCTGACTAGCGGGGACTTCGGCTCCTACGAGCAGTACTTC,CASSLTSGDFGSYEQYF
11,NA,NA,TRBJ2-7,TRBV6-5,TGTGCCAGCAGCCTGGGGGGAGAGCAGTACTTC,CASSLGGEQYF
18,NA,TRBD1,TRBJ1-2,TRBV7-2,TGTGCCAGCAGCCCACAAGGAGGGACAGGGGGCAGGAGGGGCGGCTACACCTTC,CASSPQGGTGGRRGGYTF
12,NA,NA,TRBJ2-7,TRBV6-5,TGTGCCAGCTGGGGCAGTACCTACGAGCAGTACTTC,CASWGSTYEQYF
19,NA,TRBD2,TRBJ2-2,TRBV6-1,TGTGCCAGCAGTGACCTGGGACTAGCGGGGGCCTTGAACACCGGGGAGCTGTTTTTT,CASSDLGLAGALNTGELFF
16,NA,NA,TRBJ2-5,TRBV11-2,TGTGCCAGCAGCTTCTCCGGAGTAGCGGTCCAAGAGACCCAGTACTTC,CASSFSGVAVQETQYF
16,NA,TRBD2,TRBJ2-1,TRBV28,TGTGCCAGCAGTTTATGGGGACTAGCGGGGGGCCCAGTTTATGTCTTC,CASSLWGLAGGPVYVF
13,NA,NA,TRBJ2-7,TRBV27,TGTGCCAGCAGTTTCAGGGGTAGGAGCGAGCAGTACTTC,CASSFRGRSEQYF
16,NA,NA,TRBJ1-1,TRBV5-1,TGCGCCAGCAGCTTGCGCCTCTTAGCCCCGAACACTGAAGCTTTCTTT,CASSLRLLAPNTEAFF
15,NA,NA,TRBJ1-1,TRBV7-9,TGTGCCAGCAGCTTAGAACGGGTGCGGTATACTGAAGCTTTCTTT,CASSLERVRYTEAFF
18,NA,TRBD1,TRBJ1-2,TRBV7-2,TGTGCCAGCAGCTTGGGGGGGACTGCCGCAGGGGGTTACTATGGCTACACCTTC,CASSLGGTAAGGYYGYTF
11,NA,NA,TRBJ1-1,TRBV10-3,TGTGCCACCGGGTCTCCCCTTGAAGCTTTCTTT,CATGSPLEAFF
15,NA,NA,TRBJ2-7,TRBV7-2,TGTGCCAGCAGCCCCCTGGGTCAGGTCGACGACGAGCAGTACTTC,CASSPLGQVDDEQYF